The rows below give T cell receptor beta chains drawn from one sample of a study of somatic mutations in cytotoxic T cells in rheumatoid arthritis. Repertoires were generated with immunoSEQ multiplex PCR, while TCRdb's copy carries only in-frame clones and drops some. The data show 35,000 to 40,000 clones, under 85% seen once. What was sequenced was CD8+ T cells sorted from blood. These receptors all stem from a man in his forties or fifties in good health. Each CDR3 is given with its conserved first and last residue. Each record gives: D gene, V gene, clone size, J gene, CDR3 protein, CDR3 DNA. A D gene is named only where the DNA matches it firmly. A clone size is listed for some rows: how often the clone was seen (once, few, many), or a class if it is expanded.

TRBD2	TRBV9	.	TRBJ2-7	CASSVDLGLAGNEQYF	TGTGCCAGCAGCGTAGACCTGGGACTAGCGGGAAACGAGCAGTACTTC
TRBD2	TRBV2	.	TRBJ2-7	CASSDLAGAYEQYF	TGTGCCAGCAGTGATCTAGCGGGAGCCTACGAGCAGTACTTC
.	TRBV2	once	TRBJ2-7	CASKDAAASYEQYF	TGTGCCAGCAAGGACGCGGCCGCCTCCTACGAGCAGTACTTC
.	TRBV27	.	TRBJ1-1	CASSPTDLNTEAFF	TGTGCCAGCAGCCCGACAGACCTGAACACTGAAGCTTTCTTT
TRBD2	TRBV6-5	.	TRBJ2-1	CASGGLAGGNEQFF	TGTGCCAGCGGGGGACTAGCGGGAGGCAATGAGCAGTTCTTC
.	TRBV7-6	.	TRBJ1-3	CASSLAGGNTIYF	TGTGCCAGCAGCTTGGCAGGGGGAAACACCATATATTTT
.	TRBV27	few	TRBJ2-7	CASSLGSFYEQYF	TGTGCCAGCAGTTTAGGGAGTTTCTACGAGCAGTACTTC
TRBD1	TRBV28	once	TRBJ2-1	CASSLGTGISNEQFF	TGTGCCAGCAGTTTGGGGACAGGGATTTCCAATGAGCAGTTCTTC
TRBD2	TRBV10-2	.	TRBJ2-1	CASSEREGYNEQFF	TGCGCCAGCAGTGAGAGGGAGGGGTACAATGAGCAGTTCTTC
TRBD2	TRBV19	.	TRBJ2-3	CASSINTGGPTDTQYF	TGTGCCAGTAGTATAAATACGGGAGGGCCCACAGATACGCAGTATTTT
.	TRBV19	.	TRBJ1-5	CASSIDETESNQPQHF	TGTGCCAGTAGTATAGATGAAACGGAGAGCAATCAGCCCCAGCATTTT
TRBD2	TRBV30	.	TRBJ2-1	CAWSGLADYNEQFF	TGTGCCTGGAGTGGACTAGCGGATTACAATGAGCAGTTCTTC
TRBD1	TRBV28	.	TRBJ1-1	CASSLLGTGWNTEAFF	TGTGCCAGCAGTTTACTTGGGACAGGTTGGAACACTGAAGCTTTCTTT
TRBD2	TRBV11-2	.	TRBJ2-1	CASSPIGREKDEQFF	TGTGCCAGCAGCCCGATAGGGCGGGAGAAGGATGAGCAGTTCTTC
.	TRBV6-5	.	TRBJ2-2	CASSYRGRDGELFF	TGTGCCAGCAGTTACAGGGGGCGGGACGGGGAGCTGTTTTTT
.	TRBV9	.	TRBJ1-1	CASSADGANTEAFF	TGTGCCAGCAGCGCAGACGGGGCTAACACTGAAGCTTTCTTT